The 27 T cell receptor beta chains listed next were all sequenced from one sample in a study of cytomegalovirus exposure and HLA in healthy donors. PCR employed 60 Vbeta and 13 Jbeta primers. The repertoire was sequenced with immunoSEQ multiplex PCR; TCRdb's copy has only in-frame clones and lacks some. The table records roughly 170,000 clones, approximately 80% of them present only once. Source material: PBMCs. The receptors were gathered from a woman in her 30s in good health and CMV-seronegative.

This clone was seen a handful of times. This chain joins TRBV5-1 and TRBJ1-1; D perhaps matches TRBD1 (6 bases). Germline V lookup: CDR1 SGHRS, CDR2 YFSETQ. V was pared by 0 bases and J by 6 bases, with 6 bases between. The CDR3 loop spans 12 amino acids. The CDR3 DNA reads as TGCGCCAGCAGCTTGGGACAGGCTGAAGCTTTCTTT. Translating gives CASSLGQAEAFF.

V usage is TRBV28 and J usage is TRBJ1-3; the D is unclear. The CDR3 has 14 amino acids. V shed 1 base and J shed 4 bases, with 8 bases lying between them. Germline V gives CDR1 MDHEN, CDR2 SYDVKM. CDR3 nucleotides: TGTGCCAGCAGTTTATTGAGGTCCGGAAACACCATATATTTT. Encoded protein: CASSLLRSGNTIYF.

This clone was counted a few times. The chain's CDR3 is CASRREGRDTEAFF. The CDR3 DNA reads as TGCGCCAGCCGCCGGGAGGGGCGCGACACTGAAGCTTTCTTT. This chain uses TRBV5-1 with TRBJ1-1; TRBD1 is a possible D gene (5 bases). This CDR3 is built from 14 residues. Looked up from germline, CDR1 is SGHRS and CDR2 is YFSETQ. Trimming removed 7 bases at V and 3 bases at J, with 16 bases between.

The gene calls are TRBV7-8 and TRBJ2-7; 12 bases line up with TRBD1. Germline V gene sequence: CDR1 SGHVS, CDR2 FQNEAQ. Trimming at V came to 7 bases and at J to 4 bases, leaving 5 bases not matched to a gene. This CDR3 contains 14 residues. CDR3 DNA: TGTGCCAGCAAACGGGACAGGGGGCCGTACGAGCAGTACTTC. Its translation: CASKRDRGPYEQYF.

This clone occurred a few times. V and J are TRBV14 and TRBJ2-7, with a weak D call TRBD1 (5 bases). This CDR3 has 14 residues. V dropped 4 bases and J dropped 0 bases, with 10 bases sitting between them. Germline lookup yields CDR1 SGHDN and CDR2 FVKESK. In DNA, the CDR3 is TGTGCCAGCAGCCGACAGCCCTTCTCCTACGAGCAGTACTTC. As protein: CASSRQPFSYEQYF.

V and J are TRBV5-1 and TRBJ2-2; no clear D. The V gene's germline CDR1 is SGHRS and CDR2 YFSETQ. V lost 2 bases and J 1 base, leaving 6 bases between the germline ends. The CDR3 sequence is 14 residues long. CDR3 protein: CASSFYRNTGELFF. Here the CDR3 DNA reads TGCGCCAGCAGCTTCTACAGGAACACCGGGGAGCTGTTTTTT.

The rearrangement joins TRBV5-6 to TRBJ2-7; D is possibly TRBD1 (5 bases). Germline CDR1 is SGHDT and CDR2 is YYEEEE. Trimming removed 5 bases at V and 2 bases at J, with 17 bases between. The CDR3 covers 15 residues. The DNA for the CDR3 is TGTGCCAGCAGGATAACAGGTCAAGCCGCCTACGAGCAGTACTTC. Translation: CASRITGQAAYEQYF. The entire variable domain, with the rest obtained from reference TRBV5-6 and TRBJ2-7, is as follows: DAGVTQSPTHLIKTRGQQVTLRCSPKSGHDTVSWYQQALGQGPQFIFQYYEEEERQRGNFPDRFSGHQFPNYSSELNVNALLLGDSALYLCASRITGQAAYEQYFGPGTRLTVT.

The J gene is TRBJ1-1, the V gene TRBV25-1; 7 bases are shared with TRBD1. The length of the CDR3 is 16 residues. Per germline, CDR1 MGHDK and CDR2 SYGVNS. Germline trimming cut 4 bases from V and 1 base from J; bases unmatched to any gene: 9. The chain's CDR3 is CASSASRRQGNTEAFF. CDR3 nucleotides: TGTGCCAGCAGTGCGAGCCGACGACAGGGGAACACTGAAGCTTTCTTT.

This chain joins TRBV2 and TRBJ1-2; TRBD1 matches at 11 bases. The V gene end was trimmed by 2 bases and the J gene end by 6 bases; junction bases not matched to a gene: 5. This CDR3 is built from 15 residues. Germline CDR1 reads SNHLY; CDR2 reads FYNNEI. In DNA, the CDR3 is TGTGCCAGCAGTGAATGGGACAGGGGGATCGATGGCTACACCTTC. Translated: CASSEWDRGIDGYTF.

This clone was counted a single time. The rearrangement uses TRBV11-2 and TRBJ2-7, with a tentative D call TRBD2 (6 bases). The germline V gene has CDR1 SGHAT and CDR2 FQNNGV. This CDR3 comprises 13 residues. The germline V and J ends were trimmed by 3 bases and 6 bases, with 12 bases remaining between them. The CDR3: CASSLGTASEQYF. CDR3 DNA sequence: TGTGCCAGCAGCTTGGGGACTGCGAGCGAGCAGTACTTC.

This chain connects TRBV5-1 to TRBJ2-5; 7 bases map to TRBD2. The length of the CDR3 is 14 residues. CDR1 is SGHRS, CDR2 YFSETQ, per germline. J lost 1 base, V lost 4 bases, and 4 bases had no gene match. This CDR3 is CASSPGTTQETQYF. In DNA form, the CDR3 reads TGCGCCAGCAGCCCTGGGACTACCCAAGAGACCCAGTACTTC.

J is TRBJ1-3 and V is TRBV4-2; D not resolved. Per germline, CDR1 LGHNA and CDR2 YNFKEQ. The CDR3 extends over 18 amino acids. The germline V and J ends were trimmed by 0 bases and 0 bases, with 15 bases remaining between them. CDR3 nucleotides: TGTGCCAGCAGCCAAGAAATCAGGTGGCAGTTCTCTGGAAACACCATATATTTT. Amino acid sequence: CASSQEIRWQFSGNTIYF.

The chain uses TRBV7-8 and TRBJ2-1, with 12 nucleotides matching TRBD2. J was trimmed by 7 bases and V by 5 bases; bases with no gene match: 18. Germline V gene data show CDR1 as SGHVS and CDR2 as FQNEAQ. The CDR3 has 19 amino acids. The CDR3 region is CASSPPFPLLAGGGNEQFF. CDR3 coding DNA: TGTGCCAGCAGCCCACCCTTTCCCCTACTAGCGGGAGGTGGGAATGAGCAGTTCTTC.

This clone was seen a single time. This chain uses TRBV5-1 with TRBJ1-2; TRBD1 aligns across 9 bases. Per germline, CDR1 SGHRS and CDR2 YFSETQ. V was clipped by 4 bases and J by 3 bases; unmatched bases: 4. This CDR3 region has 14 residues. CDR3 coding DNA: TGCGCCAGCAGCCCTACAGGGGGCGACTATGGCTACACCTTC. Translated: CASSPTGGDYGYTF.

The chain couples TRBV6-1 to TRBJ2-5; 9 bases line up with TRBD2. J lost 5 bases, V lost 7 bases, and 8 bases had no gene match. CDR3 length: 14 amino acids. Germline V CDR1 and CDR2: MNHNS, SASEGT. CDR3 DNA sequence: TGTGCCAGCACTACGCTAGCGGGGCTTGAGACCCAGTACTTC. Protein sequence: CASTTLAGLETQYF.

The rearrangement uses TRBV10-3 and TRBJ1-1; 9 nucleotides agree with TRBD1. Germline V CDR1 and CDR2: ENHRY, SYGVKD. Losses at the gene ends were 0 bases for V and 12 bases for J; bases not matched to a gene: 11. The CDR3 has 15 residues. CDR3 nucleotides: TGTGCCATCAGTGAGTCGGAGGGAACAGGGGGCGAGACTTTCTTT. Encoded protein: CAISESEGTGGETFF.

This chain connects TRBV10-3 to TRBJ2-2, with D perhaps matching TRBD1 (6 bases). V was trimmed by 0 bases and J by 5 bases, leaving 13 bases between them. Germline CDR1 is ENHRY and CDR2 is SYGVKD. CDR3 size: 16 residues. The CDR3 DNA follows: TGTGCCATCAGTGAGTCCTGGGGGCGCATAACCGGGGAGCTGTTTTTT. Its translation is CAISESWGRITGELFF.

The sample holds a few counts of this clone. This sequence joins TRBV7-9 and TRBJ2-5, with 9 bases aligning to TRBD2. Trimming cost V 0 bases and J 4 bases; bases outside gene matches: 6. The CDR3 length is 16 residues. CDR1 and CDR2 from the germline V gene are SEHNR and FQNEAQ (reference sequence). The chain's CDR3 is CASSLAVAGGLETQYF. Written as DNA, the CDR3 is TGTGCCAGCAGCTTAGCGGTTGCGGGGGGGTTAGAGACCCAGTACTTC.

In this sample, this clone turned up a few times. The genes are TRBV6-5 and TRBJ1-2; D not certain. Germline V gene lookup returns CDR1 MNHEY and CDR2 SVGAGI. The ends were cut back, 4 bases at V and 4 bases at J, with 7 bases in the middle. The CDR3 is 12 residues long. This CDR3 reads CASSSEGYGYTF. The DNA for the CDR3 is TGTGCCAGCAGTTCCGAGGGCTATGGCTACACCTTC.

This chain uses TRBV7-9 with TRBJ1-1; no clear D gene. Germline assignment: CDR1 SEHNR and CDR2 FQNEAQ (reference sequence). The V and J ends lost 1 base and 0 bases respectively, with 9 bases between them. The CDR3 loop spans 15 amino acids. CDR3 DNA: TGTGCCAGCAGCTTAGGCGAGATGTTGAACACTGAAGCTTTCTTT. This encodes CASSLGEMLNTEAFF. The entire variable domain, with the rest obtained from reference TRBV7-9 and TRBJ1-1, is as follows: DTGVSQNPRHKITKRGQNVTFRCDPISEHNRLYWYRQTLGQGPEFLTYFQNEAQLEKSRLLSDRFSAERPKGSFSTLEIQRTEQGDSAMYLCASSLGEMLNTEAFFGQGTRLTVV.

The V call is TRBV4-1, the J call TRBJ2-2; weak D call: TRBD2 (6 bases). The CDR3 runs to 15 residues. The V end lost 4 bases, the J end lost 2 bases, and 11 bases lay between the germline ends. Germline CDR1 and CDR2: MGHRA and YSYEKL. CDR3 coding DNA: TGCGCCAGCAGCCTCGGGACTTCAAACACCGGGGAGCTGTTTTTT. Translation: CASSLGTSNTGELFF.

The CDR3 region has the DNA TGCGCCAGCAGCTTGGCCCTAGAATCCTATGAGCAGTTCTTC. Protein sequence: CASSLALESYEQFF. The gene calls are TRBV5-1 and TRBJ2-1; D remains unclear. The V gene's germline CDR1 is SGHRS and CDR2 YFSETQ. The CDR3 totals 14 residues. Trimming removed 0 bases at V and 8 bases at J, with 12 bases between.

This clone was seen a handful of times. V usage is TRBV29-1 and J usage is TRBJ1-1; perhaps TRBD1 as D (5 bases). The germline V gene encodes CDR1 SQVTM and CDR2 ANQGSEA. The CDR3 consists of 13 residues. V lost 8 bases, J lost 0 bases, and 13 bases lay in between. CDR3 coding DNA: TGCAGCCTCGAAGGGACTATGAACACTGAAGCTTTCTTT. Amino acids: CSLEGTMNTEAFF.

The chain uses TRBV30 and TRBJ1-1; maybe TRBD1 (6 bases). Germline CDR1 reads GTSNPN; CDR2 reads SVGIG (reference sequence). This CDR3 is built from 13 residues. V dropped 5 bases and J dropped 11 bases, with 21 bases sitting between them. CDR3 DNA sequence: TGTGCCTGGTTCCTTTCGTACAGGGAGGGGGCTTTCTTT. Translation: CAWFLSYREGAFF.

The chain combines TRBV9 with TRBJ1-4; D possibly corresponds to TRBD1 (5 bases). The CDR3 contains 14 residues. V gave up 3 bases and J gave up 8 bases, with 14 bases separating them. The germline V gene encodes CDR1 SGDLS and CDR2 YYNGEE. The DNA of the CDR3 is TGTGCCAGCAGCGCAGGGTTTAGTTCGGAAAAACTGTTTTTT. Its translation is CASSAGFSSEKLFF.

As DNA, the CDR3 is TGTGCCAGCAGCGTAGCGGGAATCACTGAAGCTTTCTTT. It codes for CASSVAGITEAFF. The gene calls are TRBV9 and TRBJ1-1, with D uncertain. V lost 0 bases, J lost 4 bases, and 7 bases lay in between. This CDR3 comprises 13 residues. Germline loops: CDR1 SGDLS, CDR2 YYNGEE.

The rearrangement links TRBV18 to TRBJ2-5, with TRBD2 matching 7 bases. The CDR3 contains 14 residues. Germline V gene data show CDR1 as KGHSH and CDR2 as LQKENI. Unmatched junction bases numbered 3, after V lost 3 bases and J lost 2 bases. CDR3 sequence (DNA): TGTGCCAGCTCACCGACTAGCCGACAAGAGACCCAGTACTTC. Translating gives CASSPTSRQETQYF.